This T cell receptor (beta chain) was recovered during a study of radiation and T cells in renal cell carcinoma. The assay was immunoSEQ multiplex PCR, and TCRdb's table has in-frame clones only and misses some. The sample lists around 60,000 clones, 70% to 80% seen once, with about 6.8% in the top ten. The CDR3 has 15 residues. Germline V gene sequence: CDR1 ENHRY, CDR2 SYGVKD. V dropped 5 bases and J dropped 3; count of bases not matched to a gene: 6. Time point in this sample: blood 2 weeks post-SBRT. Treatment in this sample: 15 Gy SBRT to primary tumor, nephrectomy 4 weeks later. The input for sequencing was blood, taken from a patient whose treatment included radiotherapy and nephrectomy. The rearrangement uses TRBV10-3 and TRBJ2-2, with 7 positions matching TRBD1. The receptor comes from a man aged 55 to 70 with renal cell carcinoma. CDR3 DNA: TGTGCCATCAGTCGCGACAGGGTGGACACCGGGGAGCTGTTTTTT. This sequence encodes CAISRDRVDTGELFF.